Listed below are T cell receptor beta chains from one sample, sequenced in a study of blood T cells in healthy people across ages. From the 5' RACE reads, TCRdb called clonotypes with MiXCR, one entry per CDR3 protein. This table holds 890,000 or so distinct CDR3 sequences, 62% found once. The sequencing input was blood. The receptors come from a man aged 25-45 years in good health. CDR3s include the opening cysteine and the closing phenylalanine or tryptophan. The order of the fields is CDR3 DNA, CDR3 protein, CDR3 length, V gene, clone size, D gene, J gene. The D gene is left open where the match is weak. A row's size may be missing; if present it is once, few, many or a size class.

TGTGCCAGCAGCGCATGGAGCACCTCCTACGAGCAGTACTTC	CASSAWSTSYEQYF	14	TRBV9	NA	NA	TRBJ2-7
TGTGCCAGCAGCGCCCGTCCTAGCTCCTACGAGCAGTACTTC	CASSARPSSYEQYF	14	TRBV9	NA	NA	TRBJ2-7
TGTGCCAGCAGCTTAACGGGGTCTCAGAACGAGCAGTACTTC	CASSLTGSQNEQYF	14	TRBV7-2	NA	NA	TRBJ2-7
TGTGCCAGCAGTGACCAAGGACTACAAGTGGGCACTGAAGCTTTCTTT	CASSDQGLQVGTEAFF	16	TRBV6-6	few	NA	TRBJ1-1
TGTGCCAGCATCCCGATGGCAGACTCCTACAATGAGCAGTTCTTC	CASIPMADSYNEQFF	15	TRBV7-9	NA	NA	TRBJ2-1
TGTGCCAGCAGCCAAGATCGAGAAAGGGGCCTGCACAATGAGCAGTACTTC	CASSQDRERGLHNEQYF	17	TRBV4-2	NA	NA	TRBJ2-5
TGTGCCAGCAGCCTCGGGACAGGGGGCGCTTTTGAAAAACTGTTTTTT	CASSLGTGGAFEKLFF	16	TRBV14	NA	TRBD1	TRBJ1-4
TGTGCCAGCAGTTTGGTTCTAGCGGGGGGGCGAGCAGATACGCAGTATTTT	CASSLVLAGGRADTQYF	17	TRBV28	NA	TRBD2	TRBJ2-3
TGCAGTGCTCAGCACGGCGGGGAAGGCACAGATACGCAGTATTTT	CSAQHGGEGTDTQYF	15	TRBV20-1	once	NA	TRBJ2-3
TGTGCCAGCAGTTTAGGAATTTCGATGAGGGTAGGGGCCAACGTCCTGACTTTC	CASSLGISMRVGANVLTF	18	TRBV12-3/TRBV12-4	NA	NA	TRBJ2-6
TGTGCCACCAGCAGACGCAGGGTCACAGATACGCAGTATTTT	CATSRRRVTDTQYF	14	TRBV15	once	NA	TRBJ2-3
TGCGCCAGCAGCCAAGATATGGGGTCTGGGGCCAACGTCCTGACTTTC	CASSQDMGSGANVLTF	16	TRBV4-3	NA	NA	TRBJ2-6
TGTGCCAGCAGTTTAACTAGCGGGAATGAGCAGTTCTTC	CASSLTSGNEQFF	13	TRBV12-3/TRBV12-4	NA	TRBD2	TRBJ2-1